This TCR beta chain was retrieved from a study of patients and donors after allogeneic stem cell transplantation. In its sample, this clonotype was seen once. This may be a read error, as it is one base from a much larger clone. V shed 1 base and J shed 11 bases, with 9 bases lying between them. The CDR3 spans 12 residues. Germline CDR1 SEHNR, CDR2 FQNEAQ (reference sequence). MiXCR, run by TCRdb on the RT-PCR reads, gives a single entry per CDR3 protein. The profile covers over 150,000 distinct CDR3 sequences, with 25% to 35% appearing a single time and approximately 3% taken by the ten largest. The receptor was isolated from a human donor who was either an allogeneic HSCT recipient or a stem cell or donor lymphocyte infusion donor (not recorded which). It is not recorded whose cells these are; they may come from a transplant donor. Sequencing used blood, either unsorted or a sorted T cell fraction (not recorded which). V gene TRBV7-9 combines with J gene TRBJ1-5; D is unclear. In DNA, the CDR3 is TGTGCCAGCAGCTTAGTCGGGAGTGCCCAGCATTTT. Protein: CASSLVGSAQHF.